This record covers a single TCR beta chain. The antigen it binds to is not known. One base away there is no much larger clone; base qualities are not given. Every patient had bone marrow sampled at the time of active disease. Bone marrow mononuclear cells were isolated by Ficoll-Hypaque density gradient centrifugation. CD138-negative cells were obtained by negative selection after labeling with CD138 magnetic microbeads on a MACS separator, removing myeloma plasma cells. Purity of the isolated cells was checked by flow cytometry on an Attune NxT using CD138 antibodies. Total RNA was extracted using TRIzol reagent and was quantified on a NanoDrop spectrophotometer. Paired RNA-seq and IR-seq were performed on each patient's CD138-negative bone marrow sample. TCR libraries were constructed from approximately 360 ng RNA using the Immunoverse kit, and molecular barcoded adaptors covering alpha/delta and beta/gamma chains were employed. TCR library preparation was performed with the same RNA that was used for transcriptome sequencing. Sequencing of TCR libraries was carried out on an Illumina HiSeq 4000 with 2 x 150 cycles. The authors' analysis ran thus. MiXCR aligned TCR reads to human V, D, J and C references and assembled the aligned reads into CDR3 clonotypes, with quality filtering and error correction included. Clonotype counts and gene usage diversity were analyzed with the tcR package in R. Raw mapping reads were checked after the RNA-seq reads had been mapped by STAR aligner version 2.5.3a onto the human GRCh37 genome. To test how sequencing depth affects detected clonotypes, IR-seq fastq files were randomly downsampled with Seqtk 1.3. TCRdb ran its own pipeline on the public reads, namely fastp trimming at Q25 and MiXCR clone calling, and kept in-frame beta chains. One record per CDR3 amino acid sequence lists the most common genes and DNA. The V and J calls, along with clone size, are taken from TCRdb and not from the paper's own processing. The sample includes 50,000 or so distinct CDR3 sequences, with roughly a fifth observed a single time. The ten largest clones represent 15% of the sample.

This specimen comes from a study of read filtering for tumor transcriptome and immune sequencing (dated by TCRdb to between 2020 and 2021). Some background on the complete study: The cohort consisted of about 17 male and roughly 15 female patients, with a mean age of about 66 years and an age range of roughly 45 to 90. By revised international staging, eight or nine patients were R-ISS I, over 15 were R-ISS II and roughly 7 were R-ISS III. After DNase treatment, whole-transcriptome libraries were prepared with the TruSeq RNA Access Library Prep Kit. Per sample, about 4 to 11 million TCR-region mapped reads were obtained with IR-seq, compared with only roughly 85 to 1,300 with RNA-seq. Using the same bone marrow samples, the study ran both targeted immune repertoire sequencing and bulk whole-transcriptome sequencing and then compared the TCR repertoires from each method. A main aim was a read-filtering strategy for immune repertoire data, specifically whether clonotypes supported by a single read should be removed. Summary of the overall study and its limitations: When single-read clonotypes were removed, the proportions of shared clonotypes in IR-seq and RNA-seq correlated more strongly. In IR-seq, single-read clonotypes were 80% to 90% of clonotypes but 3% to 4.5% of total reads; in RNA-seq they were around 75% of clonotypes and more than 40% of reads. IR-seq captured clonotypes at much higher depth and more reliably than RNA-seq, and smaller IR-seq throughput sufficed to identify most shared clonotypes. The sorted CD138-negative fraction was a mixed bone marrow immune population, not purified T cells.

Per the germline V gene, SGDLS is the CDR1 and YYNGEE is the CDR2. The CDR3 covers 16 residues, taking in both the cysteine and the phenylalanine. Of all the DNA, just the CDR3 is kept, 48 bases in frame from base 1. Deletion took 0 bases off V and 0 bases off J, with a span of 10 bases between the germline ends. The TCR was taken from a donor aged 40 or over with multiple myeloma. The sequence is built from TRBV9 and TRBJ2-1; the D gene may be TRBD1 or TRBD2, since each aligns over 5 bases. Sequences were obtained from a population of CD138-negative cells sorted from bone marrow. Per the publication, the cell subset or site label means: bone marrow mononuclear cells depleted of CD138+ plasma/myeloma cells by negative magnetic selection. CDR3 protein: CASSVVGASSYNEQFF. The nucleotide sequence is TGTGCCAGCAGCGTAGTCGGGGCCAGCTCCTACAATGAGCAGTTCTTC.